This TCR beta chain was sequenced during a study of shared clonotypes between healthy human individuals. Broader study findings: Clonotypes shared by all four donors outscored non-shared clonotypes in generation probability.

Concerning this clone itself: The antigen is undetermined.

CDR3 length: 13 amino acids. The ends were cut back, 6 bases at V and 0 bases at J, with 6 bases in the middle. The germline V gene has CDR1 SNHLY and CDR2 FYNNEI. The assay was immunoSEQ multiplex PCR, and TCRdb's table has in-frame clones only and misses some. The sample consists of around 1 million clones, more than 75% of them appearing once. CD45RA-negative memory and CD45RA+ naive subsets were split from the CD4+ cells. This TCR came from a man aged 18 to 35 in good health. Material: memory CD4+ T cells sorted from blood. Subset: CD45RA-negative fraction. This sequence joins TRBV2 and TRBJ1-3; D gene unclear. The CDR3 nucleotides read TGTGCCAGCAGGAAGGACTCTGGAAACACCATATATTTT. It encodes CASRKDSGNTIYF. The full variable domain, with the rest looked up from reference TRBV2 and TRBJ1-3, is EPEVTQTPSHQVTQMGQEVILRCVPISNHLYFYWYRQILGQKVEFLVSFYNNEISEKSEIFDDQFSVERPDGSNFTLKIRSTKLEDSAMYFCASRKDSGNTIYFGEGSWLTVV.